The rows below give T cell receptor beta chains drawn from one sample of a study of blood T cell repertoires in COVID-19. The method was immunoSEQ multiplex PCR; TCRdb's version includes in-frame clones alone and lacks a portion of them. The repertoire holds around 300,000 clones, less than 90% seen once, with roughly 14% in the top ten. The sequencing input was peripheral blood. The receptor set was obtained from a human donor in a cohort sampled during active COVID-19. CDR3s include the opening cysteine and the closing phenylalanine or tryptophan. D genes are given only for firm matches. Clone size is not always given. Where it is, it says once, few, many or a class for expanded clones.

size: NA
V: TRBV11-2
D: TRBD2
J: TRBJ2-1
CDR3: CASSDQGLATVNEQFF
DNA: TGTGCCAGCAGCGACCAGGGACTAGCGACAGTCAATGAGCAGTTCTTC

size: once
V: TRBV28
D: NA
J: TRBJ2-6
CDR3: CASHTQGSGANVLTF
DNA: TGTGCCAGCCACACACAGGGTTCTGGGGCCAACGTCCTGACTTTC

size: NA
V: TRBV11-2
D: TRBD2
J: TRBJ2-3
CDR3: CASSLLAGGLDTQYF
DNA: TGTGCCAGCAGCTTATTAGCGGGGGGTTTGGATACGCAGTATTTT

size: NA
V: TRBV3-1/TRBV3-2
D: TRBD2
J: TRBJ2-7
CDR3: CASSQASGRSEQYF
DNA: TGTGCCAGCAGCCAAGCTAGCGGGAGAAGCGAGCAGTACTTC

size: NA
V: TRBV6-2/TRBV6-3
D: NA
J: TRBJ2-1
CDR3: CASSTNNEQFF
DNA: TGTGCCAGCAGCACTAACAATGAGCAGTTCTTC

size: NA
V: TRBV9
D: TRBD2
J: TRBJ2-1
CDR3: CASSVGLAGYNEQFF
DNA: TGTGCCAGCAGCGTGGGGCTAGCGGGTTACAATGAGCAGTTCTTC

size: NA
V: TRBV9
D: NA
J: TRBJ1-6
CDR3: CASSVESSYNSPLHF
DNA: TGTGCCAGCAGCGTAGAGAGCTCCTATAATTCACCCCTCCACTTT

size: NA
V: TRBV18
D: TRBD2
J: TRBJ2-3
CDR3: CASSLLPGLAPDTQYF
DNA: TGTGCCAGCTCACTTTTACCGGGACTAGCCCCGGATACGCAGTATTTT

size: NA
V: TRBV6-1
D: TRBD2
J: TRBJ2-7
CDR3: CASSGTRRGSEQYF
DNA: TGTGCCAGCAGCGGGACTAGGAGGGGTTCCGAGCAGTACTTC

size: NA
V: TRBV5-4
D: NA
J: TRBJ2-7
CDR3: CASSLDWSGSYEQYF
DNA: TGTGCCAGCAGCTTGGACTGGTCAGGCTCCTACGAGCAGTACTTC

size: NA
V: TRBV7-9
D: NA
J: TRBJ2-5
CDR3: CASSSGWQGMGTQYF
DNA: TGTGCCAGCAGCTCCGGCTGGCAGGGCATGGGGACCCAGTACTTC

size: NA
V: TRBV4-2
D: TRBD2
J: TRBJ2-5
CDR3: CASSLTLPTVITPGGTQYF
DNA: TGTGCCAGCAGCCTTACCTTACCGACCGTCATTACTCCGGGAGGGACCCAGTACTTC

size: few
V: TRBV6-2/TRBV6-3
D: NA
J: TRBJ2-7
CDR3: CASSLRYEQYF
DNA: TGTGCCAGCAGTTTGAGATACGAGCAGTACTTC

size: NA
V: TRBV19
D: NA
J: TRBJ1-6
CDR3: CASRSWQGNSPLHF
DNA: TGTGCCAGTAGATCCTGGCAGGGGAATTCACCCCTCCACTTT

size: NA
V: TRBV12-3/TRBV12-4
D: NA
J: TRBJ2-7
CDR3: CASRTSTYEQYF
DNA: TGTGCCAGCAGAACTAGTACTTACGAGCAGTACTTC

size: NA
V: TRBV25-1
D: NA
J: TRBJ1-2
CDR3: CASGGTRYGYTF
DNA: TGTGCCTCGGGGGGAACCCGCTATGGCTACACCTTC

size: NA
V: TRBV6-2/TRBV6-3
D: TRBD2
J: TRBJ2-1
CDR3: CASSYRLARYNEQFF
DNA: TGTGCCAGCAGTTATCGACTAGCCCGCTACAATGAGCAGTTCTTC

size: NA
V: TRBV7-9
D: TRBD1
J: TRBJ2-7
CDR3: CASSRTDRQGRDLEQYF
DNA: TGTGCCAGCAGCCGGACGGATCGACAGGGGCGCGATCTTGAGCAGTACTTC

size: NA
V: TRBV5-5
D: NA
J: TRBJ1-1
CDR3: CASSTSLLRGTEAFF
DNA: TGTGCCAGCAGCACCTCCCTGCTGAGGGGGACTGAAGCTTTCTTT

size: once
V: TRBV7-3
D: TRBD2
J: TRBJ2-3
CDR3: CASSLQAGVPDTQYF
DNA: TGTGCCAGCAGCTTACAGGCGGGGGTTCCGGATACGCAGTATTTT

size: NA
V: TRBV29-1
D: TRBD1
J: TRBJ2-2
CDR3: CSGRQGPSNTGELFF
DNA: TGCAGCGGTAGACAGGGACCTTCGAACACCGGGGAGCTGTTTTTT

size: once
V: TRBV7-2
D: TRBD1
J: TRBJ1-2
CDR3: CASSLSRTGSRYGYTF
DNA: TGTGCCAGCAGCTTATCAAGGACAGGGAGTCGCTATGGCTACACCTTC

size: NA
V: TRBV4-2
D: TRBD2
J: TRBJ2-4
CDR3: CASSQAALAGGGGNIQYF
DNA: TGTGCCAGCAGCCAAGCGGCTCTAGCGGGAGGGGGAGGTAACATTCAGTACTTC

size: NA
V: TRBV7-9
D: TRBD2
J: TRBJ2-1
CDR3: CASSPRSGRPYNEQFF
DNA: TGTGCCAGCAGCCCTCGTAGCGGGAGGCCCTACAATGAGCAGTTCTTC

size: NA
V: TRBV19
D: TRBD1
J: TRBJ2-1
CDR3: CASSIIQGVNNEQFF
DNA: TGTGCCAGTAGTATAATACAGGGGGTAAACAATGAGCAGTTCTTC

size: NA
V: TRBV7-2
D: NA
J: TRBJ2-3
CDR3: CASSLTSPPDTQYF
DNA: TGTGCCAGCAGCCTGACTAGTCCCCCAGATACGCAGTATTTT

size: NA
V: TRBV5-5
D: NA
J: TRBJ1-6
CDR3: CASSSFRGGNNSPLHF
DNA: TGTGCCAGCAGCTCTTTTCGGGGGGGGAACAATTCACCCCTCCACTTT

size: NA
V: TRBV7-6
D: TRBD2
J: TRBJ2-1
CDR3: CASSSAGGPNNEQFF
DNA: TGTGCCAGCAGCTCTGCGGGAGGGCCAAACAATGAGCAGTTCTTC

size: NA
V: TRBV7-9
D: NA
J: TRBJ2-5
CDR3: CASSLGSGGIKETQYF
DNA: TGTGCCAGCAGCTTAGGTTCTGGCGGGATAAAAGAGACCCAGTACTTC

size: NA
V: TRBV2
D: NA
J: TRBJ2-3
CDR3: CASRGRQVVFSDTQYF
DNA: TGTGCCAGCCGAGGGAGACAGGTTGTGTTTTCAGATACGCAGTATTTT

size: NA
V: TRBV5-1
D: TRBD1
J: TRBJ2-7
CDR3: CASSLPSQGAGEQYF
DNA: TGCGCCAGCAGCTTGCCTTCCCAGGGGGCTGGTGAGCAGTACTTC

size: NA
V: TRBV3-1/TRBV3-2
D: NA
J: TRBJ1-3
CDR3: CASSLGATSGNTIYF
DNA: TGTGCCAGCAGCCTGGGGGCTACCTCTGGAAACACCATATATTTT

size: NA
V: TRBV7-9
D: NA
J: TRBJ1-1
CDR3: CASSFSGTEAFF
DNA: TGTGCCAGCAGCTTTTCAGGCACTGAAGCTTTCTTT

size: NA
V: TRBV10-1
D: TRBD2
J: TRBJ2-1
CDR3: CASSESTKLAGNEQFF
DNA: TGCGCCAGCAGTGAGTCGACAAAACTAGCGGGGAATGAGCAGTTCTTC

size: NA
V: TRBV19
D: NA
J: TRBJ2-4
CDR3: CASRSGGGGKNIQYF
DNA: TGTGCCAGTAGGAGCGGAGGCGGAGGAAAAAACATTCAGTACTTC

size: NA
V: TRBV5-1
D: TRBD1
J: TRBJ2-7
CDR3: CASSFRGSTYEQYF
DNA: TGCGCCAGCAGCTTCAGGGGGAGCACCTACGAGCAGTACTTC

size: NA
V: TRBV14
D: TRBD2
J: TRBJ2-7
CDR3: CASSLAGAYEQYF
DNA: TGTGCCAGCAGCCTAGCGGGAGCTTACGAGCAGTACTTC

size: NA
V: TRBV11-3
D: NA
J: TRBJ1-2
CDR3: CASSLCRPGGYTF
DNA: TGTGCCAGCAGCCTGTGTCGTCCGGGTGGCTACACCTTC

size: NA
V: TRBV3-1/TRBV3-2
D: NA
J: TRBJ1-6
CDR3: CASSQFSAGRDSPLHF
DNA: TGTGCCAGCAGCCAATTCTCCGCAGGCAGGGATTCACCCCTCCACTTT

size: NA
V: TRBV4-3
D: TRBD2
J: TRBJ2-3
CDR3: CASSGNLAATQYF
DNA: TGCGCCAGCAGCGGTAATCTAGCGGCTACGCAGTATTTT

size: NA
V: TRBV18
D: TRBD1
J: TRBJ2-1
CDR3: CASSDRQGDEQFF
DNA: TGTGCCAGCTCAGATCGACAGGGCGATGAGCAGTTCTTC

size: NA
V: TRBV24-1
D: NA
J: TRBJ2-1
CDR3: CATSDPTRTGNEQFF
DNA: TGTGCCACCAGTGACCCAACACGAACGGGGAATGAGCAGTTCTTC

size: NA
V: TRBV29-1
D: TRBD2
J: TRBJ2-7
CDR3: CSVQGTSGRGNYEQYF
DNA: TGCAGCGTGCAGGGGACTAGCGGGAGAGGGAACTACGAGCAGTACTTC

size: NA
V: TRBV5-8
D: TRBD1
J: TRBJ2-1
CDR3: CASSLAGTGYNEQFF
DNA: TGTGCCAGCAGCTTGGCTGGGACAGGCTACAATGAGCAGTTCTTC

size: NA
V: TRBV28
D: NA
J: TRBJ2-2
CDR3: CASSSRATGELFF
DNA: TGTGCCAGCAGTTCCAGGGCCACCGGGGAGCTGTTTTTT

size: NA
V: TRBV7-2
D: NA
J: TRBJ1-2
CDR3: CASSFSGGYGYTF
DNA: TGTGCCAGCAGCTTTTCCGGGGGCTATGGCTACACCTTC

size: NA
V: TRBV5-1
D: TRBD1
J: TRBJ2-6
CDR3: CASSRQGAKLAPSGANVLTF
DNA: TGCGCCAGCAGCAGACAGGGGGCGAAATTGGCCCCCTCTGGGGCCAACGTCCTGACTTTC

size: once
V: TRBV7-6
D: TRBD2
J: TRBJ2-3
CDR3: CASSLGLAGGLADTQYF
DNA: TGTGCCAGCAGCTTGGGACTAGCGGGAGGGCTGGCAGATACGCAGTATTTT

size: NA
V: TRBV7-9
D: TRBD2
J: TRBJ2-5
CDR3: CASSSSSGRGETQYF
DNA: TGTGCCAGCAGCTCCTCTAGCGGGAGAGGAGAGACCCAGTACTTC

size: NA
V: TRBV6-5
D: NA
J: TRBJ1-1
CDR3: CASSFQGNTEAFF
DNA: TGTGCCAGCAGTTTTCAGGGGAACACTGAAGCTTTCTTT

size: NA
V: TRBV9
D: TRBD2
J: TRBJ2-3
CDR3: CASSPYLAGGTDTQYF
DNA: TGTGCCAGCAGCCCCTATCTAGCGGGAGGGACAGATACGCAGTATTTT

size: NA
V: TRBV5-1
D: TRBD2
J: TRBJ2-1
CDR3: CASSPTSGSSYNEQFF
DNA: TGCGCCAGCAGCCCGACTAGCGGTAGCTCCTACAATGAGCAGTTCTTC

size: NA
V: TRBV27
D: TRBD1
J: TRBJ2-2
CDR3: CASSLQGAYGELFF
DNA: TGTGCCAGCAGTTTGCAGGGGGCTTACGGGGAGCTGTTTTTT

size: NA
V: TRBV6-6
D: TRBD1
J: TRBJ2-2
CDR3: CASQPGQKSAGELFF
DNA: TGTGCCAGCCAACCGGGACAGAAAAGCGCCGGGGAGCTGTTTTTT

size: NA
V: TRBV11-2
D: NA
J: TRBJ2-1
CDR3: CASSPLGGSYNEQFF
DNA: TGTGCCAGCAGCCCCCTCGGGGGTTCCTACAATGAGCAGTTCTTC

size: NA
V: TRBV6-5
D: NA
J: TRBJ2-3
CDR3: CASSTQGTSTDTQYF
DNA: TGTGCCAGCAGCACACAGGGAACTAGCACAGATACGCAGTATTTT

size: NA
V: TRBV6-4
D: NA
J: TRBJ2-2
CDR3: CASSDRPGNTGELFF
DNA: TGTGCCAGCAGTGACCGGCCGGGTAACACCGGGGAGCTGTTTTTT